The clone carrying this T cell receptor beta chain was recorded once. This sample stems from a study of shared clonotypes between healthy human individuals. Turning to the study itself: The cohort had two women and a few men, ages 18 to 49.

The CDR3 length is 12 residues. Germline CDR1 reads LNHNV; CDR2 reads YYDKDF (reference sequence). Trimming pared 6 bases from V and 6 bases from J, leaving 12 bases between. Terminally differentiated effector memory CD45RA+ cells were excluded by CCR7 positive selection of CD45RO-negative cells. An even split of each subset's genomic DNA across several immunoSEQ plates was performed. Generated by immunoSEQ multiplex PCR, the TCRdb table keeps only in-frame clones and is missing some. Among about 2.1 million clones listed, 90% to 95% were seen once. This receptor was obtained from a man younger than 35 in good health. Some clones in this sample may be carry-over from other donors' samples. The specimen sequenced was naive CD8+ T cells from PBMCs. V and J are TRBV15 and TRBJ2-7; no firm D call. CDR3 in DNA: TGTGCCACCAGTCAACTAACGCGCGAGCAGTACTTC. It specifies CATSQLTREQYF. Together with reference TRBV15 and TRBJ2-7, the CDR3 gives the full variable domain: DAMVIQNPRYQVTQFGKPVTLSCSQTLNHNVMYWYQQKSSQAPKLLFHYYDKDFNNEADTPDNFQSRRPNTSFCFLDIRSPGLGDTAMYLCATSQLTREQYFGPGTRLTVT.